Listed below are T cell receptor beta chains from one sample, sequenced in a study of T cell responses to AZD1222 COVID-19 vaccine. Sequencing was performed with immunoSEQ multiplex PCR; in TCRdb, only in-frame clones are kept and a portion is missing. Of 150,000 to 200,000 clones detected, about 93% appear once; the ten largest clones hold more than 0.85%. The specimen comprised peripheral blood, sampled 28 days after the second dose of the MenACWY control vaccine. The receptors derive from an adult who received the MenACWY meningococcal vaccine as a control. The CDR3 runs from the conserved cysteine through the conserved F or W. Fields, in order: CDR3 protein, J gene, V gene.

CDR3 protein: CASSRGTRGDYGYTF
J gene: TRBJ1-2
V gene: TRBV5-6

CDR3 protein: CASSPGRGNQPQHF
J gene: TRBJ1-5
V gene: TRBV18

CDR3 protein: CASSPDFSNEKLFF
J gene: TRBJ1-4
V gene: TRBV18

CDR3 protein: CSVRTGGAYEQYF
J gene: TRBJ2-7
V gene: TRBV29-1

CDR3 protein: CASSLARQGLNTEAFF
J gene: TRBJ1-1
V gene: TRBV5-1

CDR3 protein: CASSLWGDMNTEAFF
J gene: TRBJ1-1
V gene: TRBV27

CDR3 protein: CASSDWSYNYGYTF
J gene: TRBJ1-2
V gene: TRBV2

CDR3 protein: CASSLTGHLTDTQYF
J gene: TRBJ2-3
V gene: TRBV28

CDR3 protein: CASLKAGVLWQETQYF
J gene: TRBJ2-5
V gene: TRBV25-1

CDR3 protein: CASSSTGNTEAFF
J gene: TRBJ1-1
V gene: TRBV5-1

CDR3 protein: CASISRRARFTDTQYF
J gene: TRBJ2-3
V gene: TRBV7-2

CDR3 protein: CASRAGGYSNTGELFF
J gene: TRBJ2-2
V gene: TRBV7-9

CDR3 protein: CASSLGGNTDTQYF
J gene: TRBJ2-3
V gene: TRBV7-2

CDR3 protein: CASSQGVTNEKLFF
J gene: TRBJ1-4
V gene: TRBV3-1/TRBV3-2

CDR3 protein: CASSSAGGPSEQFF
J gene: TRBJ2-1
V gene: TRBV5-1

CDR3 protein: CASSLEAGRFSPLHF
J gene: TRBJ1-6
V gene: TRBV7-8

CDR3 protein: CASRRPGQGTETQYF
J gene: TRBJ2-5
V gene: TRBV7-8

CDR3 protein: CASSTLQRNYGYTF
J gene: TRBJ1-2
V gene: TRBV19

CDR3 protein: CATGTGYNEQFF
J gene: TRBJ2-1
V gene: TRBV28

CDR3 protein: CAISVQGMDTEAFF
J gene: TRBJ1-1
V gene: TRBV10-3

CDR3 protein: CASSRLGGNYGYTF
J gene: TRBJ1-2
V gene: TRBV13

CDR3 protein: CASSGGGAIDGYTF
J gene: TRBJ1-2
V gene: TRBV2

CDR3 protein: CASSPIGDSPNYGYTF
J gene: TRBJ1-2
V gene: TRBV27

CDR3 protein: CASSSDRAYNSPLHF
J gene: TRBJ1-6
V gene: TRBV7-3

CDR3 protein: CASSTRKRSSYNEQFF
J gene: TRBJ2-1
V gene: TRBV19

CDR3 protein: CASSLIGGAAYEQYF
J gene: TRBJ2-7
V gene: TRBV7-9

CDR3 protein: CATSDSVQGNTEAFF
J gene: TRBJ1-1
V gene: TRBV24-1

CDR3 protein: CASSFGKGNNEQFF
J gene: TRBJ2-1
V gene: TRBV7-2

CDR3 protein: CAISEGQGASYEQYF
J gene: TRBJ2-7
V gene: TRBV10-3

CDR3 protein: CASSAGQTNSPLHF
J gene: TRBJ1-6
V gene: TRBV7-9

CDR3 protein: CASSTRERNTEAFF
J gene: TRBJ1-1
V gene: TRBV19

CDR3 protein: CAWSLTGGGNTIYF
J gene: TRBJ1-3
V gene: TRBV30

CDR3 protein: CASSQTGNYGYTF
J gene: TRBJ1-2
V gene: TRBV2

CDR3 protein: CASSVGGTGAETQYF
J gene: TRBJ2-5
V gene: TRBV9

CDR3 protein: CASSSGSWPQHF
J gene: TRBJ1-5
V gene: TRBV7-9

CDR3 protein: CASSWGRTDTQYF
J gene: TRBJ2-3
V gene: TRBV11-2

CDR3 protein: CASSLEVNNYGYTF
J gene: TRBJ1-2
V gene: TRBV5-4

CDR3 protein: CASAQGLNEKLFF
J gene: TRBJ1-4
V gene: TRBV18

CDR3 protein: CASSLGGAGAYGNTIYF
J gene: TRBJ1-3
V gene: TRBV7-2

CDR3 protein: CASSFRASTLGSYGYTF
J gene: TRBJ1-2
V gene: TRBV5-6

CDR3 protein: CASSMFDTEAFF
J gene: TRBJ1-1
V gene: TRBV19

CDR3 protein: CASSYSAGTPYYEQYF
J gene: TRBJ2-7
V gene: TRBV6-2/TRBV6-3

CDR3 protein: CASSLGGTYGYTF
J gene: TRBJ1-2
V gene: TRBV28

CDR3 protein: CASSQDRGPDQPQHF
J gene: TRBJ1-5
V gene: TRBV4-3

CDR3 protein: CASSSTYEQYF
J gene: TRBJ2-7
V gene: TRBV5-6

CDR3 protein: CASSLRDSYYEQYF
J gene: TRBJ2-7
V gene: TRBV28

CDR3 protein: CASSARGFGAGNTIYF
J gene: TRBJ1-3
V gene: TRBV19

CDR3 protein: CASSLLARGSNQPQHF
J gene: TRBJ1-5
V gene: TRBV7-2

CDR3 protein: CATSTRTGGDQPQHF
J gene: TRBJ1-5
V gene: TRBV15

CDR3 protein: CATSRDPGGVQFF
J gene: TRBJ2-1
V gene: TRBV15

CDR3 protein: CASSYSGDRRRNTGELFF
J gene: TRBJ2-2
V gene: TRBV6-2/TRBV6-3

CDR3 protein: CASSQDPDGNYGYTF
J gene: TRBJ1-2
V gene: TRBV4-2

CDR3 protein: CASSHAGTSGGIYNEQFF
J gene: TRBJ2-1
V gene: TRBV4-1

CDR3 protein: CSASRAGRATEAFF
J gene: TRBJ1-1
V gene: TRBV20-1

CDR3 protein: CASASSQVVDGYTF
J gene: TRBJ1-2
V gene: TRBV18

CDR3 protein: CASSEGQPNSPLHF
J gene: TRBJ1-6
V gene: TRBV10-1

CDR3 protein: CASTWGGGNTIYF
J gene: TRBJ1-3
V gene: TRBV5-6